This is a list of T cell receptor beta chains from one sample in a study of CD8+CD57+ T cells in acquired aplastic anemia. Via MiXCR, TCRdb re-called the reads, giving one row per CDR3 protein. The sample includes 150,000 to 200,000 distinct CDR3 sequences, more than 45% of them seen just once. Source material: sorted CD4+, CD8+, or CD8+CD57+ T cells (not recorded which) from PBMCs. The receptor set was obtained from a human donor with aplastic anemia. Both conserved end residues are part of each CDR3.

V gene	J gene	CDR3 protein
TRBV6-1	TRBJ1-2	CASSQRRLQGYTF
TRBV4-2	TRBJ1-6	CASSLGQGGSSYNSPLHF
TRBV24-1	TRBJ1-5	CATSEPGTGSNQPQHF
TRBV19	TRBJ2-1	CASAGTAYGEQFF
TRBV20-1	TRBJ1-1	CSVPGGFGNTEAFF
TRBV4-1	TRBJ2-3	CASSPDGVPPDTQYF
TRBV19	TRBJ2-4	CASSISLAKNIQYF
TRBV12-5	TRBJ2-2	CASGLVMTSGNTGELFF
TRBV5-5	TRBJ1-4	CASSSSTGAQKLFF
TRBV24-1	TRBJ2-7	CATSDLAEQYF
TRBV7-9	TRBJ2-2	CASSLGASYTGELFF
TRBV4-3	TRBJ2-1	CASSPGTSGGREQFF
TRBV5-6	TRBJ2-5	CASSLFFRDKTQYF
TRBV20-1	TRBJ2-7	CSARVQGASSYEQYF
TRBV11-1	TRBJ2-3	CASSPSGTGADTQYF
TRBV5-1	TRBJ1-4	CASSLEGGEEKLFF
TRBV6-1	TRBJ2-7	CASTNSGGAGEQYF
TRBV29-1	TRBJ1-5	CSVEYRVGQPQHF
TRBV4-1	TRBJ1-3	CASSQGRVGQGAAGNTIYF
TRBV9	TRBJ2-7	CASSVGRADEQYF
TRBV25-1	TRBJ2-7	CASSEQWGGTGEQYF
TRBV29-1	TRBJ2-5	CSARGGVTQYF